This T cell receptor beta chain emerged from a study of T cells in Graves' hyperthyroidism and ophthalmopathy. About the study: At the time of initial diagnosis and before any treatment, peripheral blood was collected.

For Graves' hyperthyroidism to be stable, ophthalmopathy could not progress within 18 months. This clonotype was counted at least ten times. The antigen remains unidentified. Study observations and caveats: Among thyroid clonotypes expanded above 0.001, most also appeared in blood.

The investigators amplified TCR beta CDR3 regions from RNA transcripts. The primer set for the first-round RT-PCR of the TCR CDR3 was HTBI. TCRdb processed the multiplex PCR reads anew with MiXCR; each CDR3 protein has one entry. Seen here are fewer than 800,000 distinct CDR3 sequences, 16% observed once, and the top ten hold approximately 8.4%. CDR3 length: 14 amino acids. Trimming shortened V by 7 bases and J by 1 base, and 14 bases separated the two germline ends. Looked up from germline, CDR1 is SQVTM and CDR2 is ANQGSEA. The source is a man between 18 and 35 years old with Graves' hyperthyroidism. Source material: blood. This chain links TRBV29-1 with TRBJ2-1, with D perhaps assigned TRBD1 or TRBD2 (6 bases each). The CDR3 loop reads CSASLGGSYNEQFF. In DNA form, the CDR3 reads TGCAGCGCATCACTAGGGGGGTCCTACAATGAGCAGTTCTTC.